Listed here are 21 T cell receptor beta chains from one sample, sequenced in a study of blood T cell repertoires in COVID-19. Profiling relied on immunoSEQ multiplex PCR, and the TCRdb table lists in-frame clones only, not all of them. This sample has tens of thousands of clones; about 91% occur once, and the top ten carry over 3%. The sample was peripheral blood. All receptors come from a woman in her 70s with active COVID-19.

The chain uses TRBV5-1 and TRBJ1-1; D is uncertain. The length of the CDR3 is 12 residues. V was trimmed by 4 bases and J by 3 bases, leaving 7 bases between them. In germline, CDR1 is SGHRS, CDR2 YFSETQ. The CDR3 sequence: CASSGGHTEAFF. For the CDR3, the DNA is TGCGCCAGCAGCGGAGGCCACACTGAAGCTTTCTTT.

This chain connects TRBV5-4 to TRBJ2-3; weak D call: TRBD2 (6 bases). Germline values: CDR1 SGHNT, CDR2 YYREEE (reference sequence). The CDR3 is 14 residues long. With 2 bases removed from V and 0 bases from J, the gap between germline ends came to 7 bases. CDR3 loop: CASSFSGSTDTQYF. The CDR3 DNA is TGTGCCAGCAGCTTTAGCGGAAGCACAGATACGCAGTATTTT.

The CDR3 reads CASSPYDRQGTRFATQYF. In nucleotides, the CDR3 is TGTGCCAGCAGCCCTTATGATCGACAGGGAACCCGTTTTGCGACCCAGTACTTC. V is TRBV3-1 (or the pseudogene TRBV3-2) and J is TRBJ2-5, with 7 bases identical to TRBD1. The CDR3 consists of 18 residues. V lost 4 bases, J lost 7 bases, and 21 bases stayed unmatched. Germline V gene data show CDR1 as LGHDT and CDR2 as YNNKEL (reference sequence).

V and J are TRBV5-4 and TRBJ2-1, with 13 bases lining up with TRBD2. Looked up from germline, CDR1 is SGHNT and CDR2 is YYREEE (reference sequence). With 4 bases clipped from V and 8 bases from J, the junction kept 6 bases outside the gene matches. The CDR3 length is 15 residues. The DNA for the CDR3 is TGTGCCAGCAGCCTCGGGACTAGCGGGACCGATGAGCAGTTCTTC. Encoded protein: CASSLGTSGTDEQFF.

This clone is a singleton in its sample. The V gene is TRBV7-9, the J gene TRBJ2-1, with D tentatively TRBD2 (5 bases). Germline lookup yields CDR1 SEHNR and CDR2 FQNEAQ (reference sequence). V was trimmed by 5 bases and J by 8 bases, leaving 10 bases between them. The length of the CDR3 is 12 residues. CDR3 nucleotides: TGTGCCAGCAGCCGGATGAGGGATGAGCAGTTCTTC. Translated: CASSRMRDEQFF.

This clone came up a few times. The chain is built from TRBV5-6 and TRBJ2-7, with D uncertain. V lost 2 bases and J lost 2, with 20 bases in between. The CDR3 covers 17 residues. CDR1 SGHDT and CDR2 YYEEEE come from the germline V gene. The CDR3 DNA is TGTGCCAGCAGCTTCGGTTTTTTGGTTGAAGGAGCCTACGAGCAGTACTTC. Residues: CASSFGFLVEGAYEQYF.

On this clone: A junction boundary mismatches the germline segment, possibly from a read error. V is TRBV6-5 and J is TRBJ1-1; D might be TRBD1 (6 bases). The V gene's germline CDR1 is MNHEY and CDR2 SVGAGI. The CDR3 loop spans 12 amino acids. CDR3 sequence reads: CASSYSGRGPIF. DNA of the CDR3: TGTGCCAGCAGTTACTCGGGCAGGGGCCCGATCTTT.

The V call is TRBV5-1, the J call TRBJ1-3; TRBD1 is a possible D gene (6 bases). CDR1 is SGHRS and CDR2 is YFSETQ in the germline V gene. CDR3 length: 16 amino acids. The V end lost 4 bases, the J end lost 3 bases, and 17 bases lay between the germline ends. CDR3 in DNA: TGCGCCAGCAGCCTGGAACAGGGTTATGGTGGAAACACCATATATTTT. Its translation: CASSLEQGYGGNTIYF.

This chain uses TRBV7-2 with TRBJ2-2, with a tentative D call TRBD2 (6 bases). The CDR3 runs to 16 residues. Trimming stripped 1 base from V and 0 bases from J, with 9 bases between. Looked up from germline, CDR1 is SGHTA and CDR2 is FQGNSA. The CDR3 DNA reads TGTGCCAGCAGCTTAGGTTCGGGAGCGAACACCGGGGAGCTGTTTTTT. It translates to CASSLGSGANTGELFF.

The genes are TRBV19 and TRBJ2-3, with D tentatively TRBD2 (6 bases). This CDR3 has 16 amino acids. Looked up from germline, CDR1 is LNHDA and CDR2 is SQIVND (reference sequence). V gave up 4 bases and J gave up 4 bases, with 18 bases separating them. CDR3 DNA: TGTGCCAGTAGTAGGAGGGCCTCGATGTTTTCAGATACGCAGTATTTT. Translating it yields CASSRRASMFSDTQYF. Variable domain in full (rest from reference TRBV19 and TRBJ2-3): DGGITQSPKYLFRKEGQNVTLSCEQNLNHDAMYWYRQDPGQGLRLIYYSQIVNDFQKGDIAEGYSVSREKKESFPLTVTSAQKNPTAFYLCASSRRASMFSDTQYFGPGTRLTVL.

CDR3 bases: TGTGCCAGCAGTTCGGGACTAGCGGGAGGGGGGGCCCCCTACAATGAGCAGTTCTTC. This translates into CASSSGLAGGGAPYNEQFF. The V call is TRBV6-2 or TRBV6-3, the J call TRBJ2-1, with TRBD2 matching over 16 bases. The CDR3 consists of 19 residues. Germline V CDR1 and CDR2: MNHEY, SVGEGT. The junction had 8 bases not matched to a gene; V was cut back by 4 bases and J by 2 bases.

CDR3 loop: CSAGQGGQPQHF. The CDR3 nucleotides read TGCAGCGCAGGACAGGGAGGTCAGCCCCAGCATTTT. The V and J genes are TRBV29-1 and TRBJ1-5, with TRBD1 identical over 8 bases. V shed 7 bases, J shed 6 bases, and the junction held 5 bases outside the gene matches. Germline CDR1 SQVTM, CDR2 ANQGSEA. The CDR3 totals 12 residues.

V and J are TRBV28 and TRBJ1-2, with D possibly being TRBD1 (6 bases). Trimming removed 1 base at V and 6 bases at J, with 18 bases between. In germline, CDR1 is MDHEN, CDR2 SYDVKM. This CDR3 region has 16 residues. CDR3 loop: CASSLFRWGGVDGYTF. CDR3 DNA: TGTGCCAGCAGTTTATTTCGGTGGGGGGGCGTAGATGGCTACACCTTC.

This sequence joins TRBV4-2 and TRBJ1-3, with 8 bases lining up with TRBD1. The V and J ends lost 1 base and 3 bases, in that order; junction bases with no gene match: 5. Germline CDR1 is LGHNA and CDR2 is YNFKEQ. CDR3 length: 16 amino acids. The CDR3 protein is CASSQVAGGNGNTIYF. The CDR3 DNA is TGTGCCAGCAGCCAAGTAGCAGGGGGCAATGGAAACACCATATATTTT.

The CDR3 sequence is CASSLGQGRLETQYF. In DNA form, the CDR3 reads TGCGCCAGCAGCTTGGGACAGGGGAGGTTAGAGACCCAGTACTTC. V usage is TRBV5-1 and J usage is TRBJ2-5; TRBD1 matches 8 bases. The junction had 5 bases not matched to a gene; V was cut back by 0 bases and J by 4 bases. The CDR3 is 15 amino acids. The germline CDR1 and CDR2 sequences are SGHRS and YFSETQ. Variable domain in full (rest from reference TRBV5-1 and TRBJ2-5): KAGVTQTPRYLIKTRGQQVTLSCSPISGHRSVSWYQQTPGQGLQFLFEYFSETQRNKGNFPGRFSGRQFSNSRSEMNVSTLELGDSALYLCASSLGQGRLETQYFGPGTRLLVL.

This chain joins TRBV27 and TRBJ2-1; perhaps TRBD2 as D (6 bases). Trimming took 3 bases from V and 4 from J, leaving 7 bases between them. The CDR3 extends over 13 amino acids. Germline CDR1 MNHEY, CDR2 SMNVEV (reference sequence). The CDR3 loop reads CASSLGGYNEQFF. Here the CDR3 DNA reads TGTGCCAGCAGTTTGGGGGGATACAATGAGCAGTTCTTC.

The V and J genes are TRBV9 and TRBJ2-7; TRBD1 aligns across 9 bases. Unmatched junction bases numbered 12, after V lost 3 bases and J lost 5 bases. The CDR3 extends over 16 amino acids. Germline loops: CDR1 SGDLS, CDR2 YYNGEE. The CDR3 DNA sequence: TGTGCCAGCAGCGAGGGGATCGGGACAGGGATACACGAGCAGTACTTC. Amino acid sequence: CASSEGIGTGIHEQYF. The variable domain in full, completed from reference TRBV9 and TRBJ2-7, reads DSGVTQTPKHLITATGQRVTLRCSPRSGDLSVYWYQQSLDQGLQFLIQYYNGEERAKGNILERFSAQQFPDLHSELNLSSLELGDSALYFCASSEGIGTGIHEQYFGPGTRLTVT.

This chain uses TRBV19 with TRBJ2-3, with D possibly matching TRBD1 (6 bases). The germline V gene encodes CDR1 LNHDA and CDR2 SQIVND (reference sequence). With 6 bases removed from V and 6 bases from J, the gap between germline ends came to 13 bases. The CDR3 runs to 13 residues. CDR3 sequence: CASSPPGADTQYF. Here the CDR3 DNA reads TGTGCCAGTAGCCCTCCAGGGGCTGATACGCAGTATTTT.

The chain has TRBV9 and TRBJ1-3; 7 bases agree with TRBD1. This CDR3 is built from 15 residues. The V and J ends lost 2 bases and 4 bases, in that order; junction bases with no gene match: 6. Germline V CDR1 and CDR2: SGDLS, YYNGEE. The CDR3 sequence is CASSVTGQFGNTIYF. Here the CDR3 DNA reads TGTGCCAGCAGCGTGACAGGGCAGTTCGGAAACACCATATATTTT.

The V gene is TRBV29-1, the J gene TRBJ2-1; TRBD1 might be the D (6 bases). The CDR3 spans 17 residues. CDR1 is SQVTM, CDR2 ANQGSEA, per germline. The ends were cut back, 6 bases at V and 0 bases at J, with 21 bases in the middle. CDR3 sequence reads: CSVRTAGGASSYNEQFF. CDR3 sequence (DNA): TGCAGCGTGAGGACAGCCGGAGGAGCAAGCTCCTACAATGAGCAGTTCTTC.

The V and J genes are TRBV4-1 and TRBJ2-1; TRBD2 aligns across 12 bases. V shed 4 bases, J shed 4 bases, and the junction held 2 bases outside the gene matches. CDR1 MGHRA and CDR2 YSYEKL come from the germline V gene. The CDR3 length is 15 residues. The CDR3 DNA follows: TGCGCCAGCAGCCGGGGACTAGCGGGTTACAATGAGCAGTTCTTC. Protein sequence: CASSRGLAGYNEQFF.